A single sample is the source of the 5 T cell receptor beta chains below, sequenced in a study of cytomegalovirus exposure and HLA in healthy donors. With 60 Vbeta and 13 Jbeta primers, the PCR was carried out. Assay used: immunoSEQ multiplex PCR; TCRdb lists only in-frame clones, some missing. The top ten clones hold about 9.4% of a sample with approximately 210,000 clones, about four fifths of them seen once. The sequencing input was PBMCs. These receptors were obtained from a woman aged 50 to 60 in good health and CMV-seropositive.

The rearrangement links TRBV12-5 to TRBJ1-2, with D possibly matching TRBD1 (5 bases). Germline-derived CDR1 and CDR2 are LGHNT and FRNRAP. Trimming removed 2 bases at V and 8 bases at J, with 21 bases between. The CDR3 has 16 amino acids. The CDR3 DNA follows: TGTGCTAGTGGTTTGCCCGGGGGGGGTGGGCACGGCGGCTACACCTTC. This codes for CASGLPGGGGHGGYTF.

A few counts support this clone. The DNA of the CDR3 is TGCGCCAGCAGCCAAGACTGGAGCAGGGACTACGAGCAGTACTTC. It specifies CASSQDWSRDYEQYF. This chain connects TRBV4-3 to TRBJ2-7; D might be TRBD1 (5 bases). The CDR3 covers 15 residues. V was clipped by 0 bases and J by 3 bases, with 12 bases between them. Germline V gene data show CDR1 as LGHNA and CDR2 as YSLEER.

The rearrangement links TRBV12-5 to TRBJ1-5; 7 positions match TRBD1. The CDR3 runs 13 residues. V dropped 5 bases and J dropped 3; count of bases not matched to a gene: 1. Germline loops: CDR1 LGHNT, CDR2 FRNRAP. This CDR3 is CASGTGVNQPQHF. The CDR3 nucleotides are TGTGCTAGTGGTACAGGGGTCAATCAGCCCCAGCATTTT.

The chain has TRBV28 and TRBJ2-3, with TRBD1 matching over 7 bases. The germline V gene encodes CDR1 MDHEN and CDR2 SYDVKM. Losses at the gene ends were 6 bases for V and 0 bases for J; bases not matched to a gene: 9. The CDR3 has 16 residues. The CDR3 is CASRGQDSASTDTQYF. CDR3 in DNA: TGTGCCAGCAGAGGACAGGATAGTGCTAGCACAGATACGCAGTATTTT.

The chain couples TRBV5-1 to TRBJ2-1; 8 bases agree with TRBD2. The germline gives CDR1 SGHRS, CDR2 YFSETQ. This CDR3 has 16 residues. V shed 3 bases and J 3 bases; nucleotides not matched to a gene: 8. CDR3 nucleotide sequence: TGCGCCAGCAGCTACCTTGCGGGGGGCCTCTACAATGAGCAGTTCTTC. It specifies CASSYLAGGLYNEQFF.